This TCR beta chain emerged from a study of PD-1 blockade in classical Hodgkin lymphoma. Study in general: The patients were dosed with nivolumab 3 mg/kg, infused intravenously every 2 weeks. Study outcomes and limitations: Those patients who began receiving nivolumab less than 1 year after ASCT had lower diversity, and they were excluded.

Generated by immunoSEQ multiplex PCR, the TCRdb table keeps only in-frame clones and is missing some. The sample yields 18,000 or so clones, 70% to 75% seen once. Noted time point: cycle 4 day 1 (C4D1), after 5 to 7 weeks of nivolumab. Every patient was affected by relapse after autologous stem cell transplantation, while exposure to brentuximab vedotin was not uniform. Negative selection with magnetic separation was used to purify CD4+ T cells from thawed PBMCs. The CDR3 has 15 amino acids. V lost 0 bases and J 4 bases, leaving 11 bases between the germline ends. Germline V gene sequence: CDR1 SGHNT, CDR2 YYREEE (reference sequence). As to this clone: Its antigen remains unknown.

The clonotype originates from a human donor with classical Hodgkin lymphoma. V gene TRBV5-4 combines with J gene TRBJ1-5; D is unresolved. The material was CD4+ T cells from blood, obtained before the fourth cycle of nivolumab. The CDR3 DNA sequence: TGTGCCAGCAGCTTGGACGCCAGACCAAATCAGCCCCAGCATTTT. Translated: CASSLDARPNQPQHF.